The sequence of this T cell receptor (beta chain) was determined in a study of control samples from healthy donors and cancer patients. Trimming shortened V by 6 bases and J by 5 bases, and 13 bases separated the two germline ends. The CDR3 consists of 13 residues. Germline V CDR1 and CDR2: MNHEY, SMNVEV (reference sequence). Clones were sequenced by immunoSEQ multiplex PCR, and TCRdb holds only the in-frame ones, with some missing. The data hold 170,000 or so clones, with about 90% observed a single time. V is TRBV27 and J is TRBJ2-5; no clear D gene. The sample consisted of blood. This receptor was obtained from a woman in her thirties or forties in good health. The DNA of the CDR3 is TGTGCCAGCAGCTTGGTCGGGCAGGAGACCCAGTACTTC. Amino acid sequence: CASSLVGQETQYF.